A single count supports the clone carrying this T cell receptor beta chain. What it binds is not known. The data were taken from a study of lymphopenia after photon versus proton radiotherapy. General study findings and limits: In patients who died, overall survival fell as post-nadir TCR diversity dropped more. Proton therapy kept repertoires fairly stable, unlike photons, which gained effector/memory cells. After the lymphocyte nadir, photon-treated repertoires showed oligoclonal expansion, especially of CD8+ Temra cells. Better survival with proton therapy was suggested as possible, not demonstrated.

The protocol was immunoSEQ multiplex PCR, while the TCRdb copy is restricted to in-frame clones and leaves out a portion. The sample lists 25,000 to 35,000 clones, 75% to 90% occurring once. The germline gives CDR1 ENHRY, CDR2 SYGVKD. This CDR3 is built from 12 residues. The V and J ends lost 3 bases and 4 bases respectively, with 6 bases between them. This clonotype was obtained from a woman between 45 and 65 years old with pancreatic cancer. Sequenced material: peripheral blood, taken from a patient treated with photon-based radiotherapy. The chain employs TRBV10-3 and TRBJ1-2; no definite D call. The CDR3 sequence: CAISETTYGYTF. The CDR3 nucleotides read TGTGCCATCAGTGAAACGACCTATGGCTACACCTTC.